A selection of T cell receptor beta chains follows, all from one sample in a study of cytomegalovirus exposure and HLA in healthy donors. The table came from immunoSEQ multiplex PCR; TCRdb's copy has only in-frame clones and leaves some out. The sample is made up of 60,000 to 75,000 clones, and the top ten hold 1.5% to 2% of it. Sequenced: PBMCs. These receptor sequences come from a woman aged 30 to 39 in good health and CMV-seronegative. Each CDR3 is given with its conserved first and last residue. A D gene is named only where the DNA matches it firmly.

CDR3 protein: CSVEDPATSRRNGYTF; CDR3 DNA: TGCAGCGTTGAAGATCCGGCCACCTCTAGAAGGAATGGCTACACCTTC; V gene: TRBV29-1; D gene: .; J gene: TRBJ1-2
CDR3 protein: CASTGTAGTSGYEQYF; CDR3 DNA: TGTGCCAGTACCGGGACAGCCGGGACTAGCGGGTACGAGCAGTACTTC; V gene: TRBV18; D gene: TRBD2; J gene: TRBJ2-7
CDR3 protein: CASSQGLMREQYF; CDR3 DNA: TGTGCCAGCAGCCAGGGACTCATGCGCGAGCAGTACTTC; V gene: TRBV14; D gene: .; J gene: TRBJ2-7
CDR3 protein: CASSHPVADLRADTQYF; CDR3 DNA: TGTGCCAGCAGCCACCCCGTAGCCGACTTAAGAGCGGATACGCAGTATTTT; V gene: TRBV7-9; D gene: .; J gene: TRBJ2-3
CDR3 protein: CAISEGSKPQHF; CDR3 DNA: TGTGCCATCAGTGAGGGGAGTAAGCCCCAGCATTTT; V gene: TRBV10-3; D gene: .; J gene: TRBJ1-5
CDR3 protein: CASSPQGRGEQYF; CDR3 DNA: TGCGCCAGCAGCCCACAGGGCAGGGGCGAGCAGTACTTC; V gene: TRBV4-1; D gene: .; J gene: TRBJ2-7
CDR3 protein: CASSPNLLGLDVTGELFF; CDR3 DNA: TGTGCTAGCAGCCCAAATCTTCTTGGACTAGATGTCACCGGGGAGCTGTTTTTT; V gene: TRBV7-7; D gene: TRBD2; J gene: TRBJ2-2
CDR3 protein: CATSRSPSPAGGLFF; CDR3 DNA: TGTGCCACCAGCAGATCACCCTCACCAGCGGGGGGGCTGTTCTTC; V gene: TRBV15; D gene: TRBD2; J gene: TRBJ2-1
CDR3 protein: CASSQQTATEAFF; CDR3 DNA: TGCGCCAGCAGCCAACAGACAGCGACTGAAGCTTTCTTT; V gene: TRBV5-1; D gene: .; J gene: TRBJ1-1
CDR3 protein: CASSQIAGDTYEQYF; CDR3 DNA: TGCGCCAGCAGCCAAATAGCGGGGGACACCTACGAGCAGTACTTC; V gene: TRBV4-1; D gene: TRBD2; J gene: TRBJ2-7
CDR3 protein: CASSPPETSYEQYF; CDR3 DNA: TGTGCCAGCAGTCCTCCCGAGACTAGCTACGAGCAGTACTTC; V gene: TRBV6-6; D gene: .; J gene: TRBJ2-7
CDR3 protein: CASNTPRDTGELFF; CDR3 DNA: TGTGCCAGCAACACCCCCAGGGACACCGGGGAGCTGTTTTTT; V gene: TRBV9; D gene: .; J gene: TRBJ2-2
CDR3 protein: CASSPLAGPSGEQYF; CDR3 DNA: TGCGCCAGCAGCCCCTTAGCGGGCCCCTCGGGTGAGCAGTACTTC; V gene: TRBV4-1; D gene: TRBD2; J gene: TRBJ2-7
CDR3 protein: CATSSPAGYGYTF; CDR3 DNA: TGTGCCACCAGCAGCCCAGCAGGCTATGGCTACACCTTC; V gene: TRBV15; D gene: .; J gene: TRBJ1-2
CDR3 protein: CASSLRQGVTEAFF; CDR3 DNA: TGTGCCAGCAGTCTCCGACAGGGTGTAACTGAAGCTTTCTTT; V gene: TRBV6-5; D gene: TRBD1; J gene: TRBJ1-1
CDR3 protein: CASSSRYNSPLHF; CDR3 DNA: TGTGCCAGCAGCTCGCGCTATAATTCACCCCTCCACTTT; V gene: TRBV5-8; D gene: .; J gene: TRBJ1-6
CDR3 protein: CASSTTGTDTEAFF; CDR3 DNA: TGTGCCAGCAGTACGACAGGGACGGACACTGAAGCTTTCTTT; V gene: TRBV6-1; D gene: TRBD1; J gene: TRBJ1-1
CDR3 protein: CASSLAGRVEPLHF; CDR3 DNA: TGTGCCAGCAGCCTCGCCGGTCGGGTTGAACCCCTCCACTTT; V gene: TRBV5-6; D gene: .; J gene: TRBJ1-6
CDR3 protein: CSARRGETEAFF; CDR3 DNA: TGCAGCGCACGTAGGGGTGAGACTGAAGCTTTCTTT; V gene: TRBV29-1; D gene: .; J gene: TRBJ1-1
CDR3 protein: CASSGTGVPSYGYTF; CDR3 DNA: TGCGCCAGCAGCGGAACAGGGGTTCCATCCTATGGCTACACCTTC; V gene: TRBV5-1; D gene: TRBD1; J gene: TRBJ1-2
CDR3 protein: CASSVSWQSNSPLHF; CDR3 DNA: TGTGCCAGCAGCGTAAGTTGGCAATCTAATTCACCCCTCCACTTT; V gene: TRBV9; D gene: .; J gene: TRBJ1-6
CDR3 protein: CASSQDNPQGGAEAFF; CDR3 DNA: TGTGCCAGCAGCCAAGATAACCCCCAGGGAGGGGCTGAAGCTTTCTTT; V gene: TRBV4-2; D gene: .; J gene: TRBJ1-1
CDR3 protein: CASSQGTSGGWYEQYF; CDR3 DNA: TGCGCCAGCAGCCAAGGGACTAGCGGGGGATGGTACGAGCAGTACTTC; V gene: TRBV4-3; D gene: TRBD2; J gene: TRBJ2-7
CDR3 protein: CASSTNMNTEAFF; CDR3 DNA: TGTGCCAGTAGTACGAACATGAACACTGAAGCTTTCTTT; V gene: TRBV19; D gene: .; J gene: TRBJ1-1